This paragraph covers one T cell receptor beta chain sequence. Its antigen is undetermined. The source of the sample is a study of CD8+ T cells in alopecia areata. Study context: Tofacitinib ran 6 to 18 months, followed by 6 months off drug. Study-level results: Greater clonality was observed in lesional scalp samples, especially alopecia totalis/universalis, versus normal scalp. Scalp clonality and expanded CD8+ clones among the top 100 were significantly decreased by tofacitinib.

The treatment: oral pan-JAK inhibitor, 5-10 mg twice daily. cDNA reverse transcribed from extracted RNA served as the sequencing template. The assay was immunoSEQ multiplex PCR, and TCRdb's table has in-frame clones only and misses some. The data contain over 60,000 clones, 46% of them seen just once; the ten biggest clones take up about 20%. The sample was CD8+ T cells sorted from blood, taken between weeks 36 and 40, from a patient treated with tofacitinib. The TCR comes from a human donor with alopecia areata.

This CDR3 reads CASSLGGNRGIYEQYF. CDR3 bases: TGTGCCAGCAGCTTAGGAGGGAACAGGGGGATCTACGAGCAGTACTTC. The chain couples TRBV13 to TRBJ2-7; 8 bases map to TRBD1. Germline CDR1 is PRHDT and CDR2 is FYEKMQ (reference sequence). Unmatched junction bases numbered 7, after V lost 0 bases and J lost 3 bases. CDR3 length: 16 residues.